A selection of T cell receptor beta chains follows, all from one sample in a study of shared clonotypes between healthy human individuals. The protocol was immunoSEQ multiplex PCR, while the TCRdb copy is restricted to in-frame clones and leaves out a portion. This sample has 800,000 or so clones; about 97% occur once, and the top ten carry over 0.2%. Sequencing was done on a sample of naive CD8+ T cells sorted from blood. Receptor source: a man under 40 in good health. CDR3s include the opening cysteine and the closing phenylalanine or tryptophan. The D gene is left open where the match is weak. A clone size is listed for some rows: how often the clone was seen (once, few, many), or a class if it is expanded.

clone size,CDR3 length,J gene,V gene,D gene,CDR3 protein,CDR3 DNA
NA,14,TRBJ1-1,TRBV13,TRBD1,CASSWGQGGTEAFF,TGTGCCAGCAGCTGGGGACAGGGGGGGACTGAAGCTTTCTTT
NA,14,TRBJ1-5,TRBV28,NA,CASSERDRDQPQHF,TGTGCCAGCAGTGAGCGGGATCGGGATCAGCCCCAGCATTTT
once,14,TRBJ2-7,TRBV11-2,NA,CASSLAGRTYEQYF,TGTGCCAGCAGCTTAGCGGGAAGGACCTACGAGCAGTACTTC
NA,14,TRBJ2-1,TRBV7-6,NA,CASSLTGGRDEQFF,TGTGCCAGCAGCTTAACAGGGGGGAGGGATGAGCAGTTCTTC
NA,15,TRBJ2-5,TRBV9,TRBD1,CASSAGQGTAETQYF,TGTGCCAGCAGCGCCGGACAGGGAACGGCAGAGACCCAGTACTTC
NA,15,TRBJ2-1,TRBV27,NA,CASSLVDTSYNEQFF,TGTGCCAGCAGTTTGGTAGACACCTCTTACAATGAGCAGTTCTTC
NA,13,TRBJ2-1,TRBV7-9,TRBD1,CASRAGQGNEQFF,TGTGCCAGCAGAGCCGGACAGGGGAATGAGCAGTTCTTC
NA,14,TRBJ2-7,TRBV7-8,TRBD1,CASSLVGTDYEQYF,TGTGCCAGCAGCTTAGTGGGGACAGATTACGAGCAGTACTTC
NA,14,TRBJ2-3,TRBV6-1,NA,CASGAGGFTDTQYF,TGTGCCAGCGGTGCGGGTGGGTTCACAGATACGCAGTATTTT
NA,16,TRBJ2-7,TRBV18,TRBD1,CASSPPSWDRAYEQYF,TGTGCCAGCTCACCACCCTCTTGGGACAGGGCTTACGAGCAGTACTTC
NA,12,TRBJ1-1,TRBV29-1,NA,CSVKRVGTEAFF,TGCAGCGTTAAAAGGGTTGGCACTGAAGCTTTCTTT
NA,15,TRBJ2-2,TRBV5-5,NA,CASSLWGSNTGELFF,TGTGCCAGCAGCTTATGGGGCTCGAACACCGGGGAGCTGTTTTTT
NA,17,TRBJ2-3,TRBV13,NA,CASSPIGSSGVTDTQYF,TGTGCCAGCAGCCCGATTGGCAGTAGCGGCGTCACAGATACGCAGTATTTT
NA,18,TRBJ2-7,TRBV7-9,NA,CASSLPQAVGLSSYEQYF,TGTGCCAGCAGCTTACCACAAGCCGTTGGCTTGAGCTCCTACGAGCAGTACTTC
NA,12,TRBJ1-1,TRBV29-1,TRBD1,CSVMQGALGAFF,TGCAGCGTTATGCAGGGGGCGCTGGGTGCTTTCTTT
NA,13,TRBJ2-7,TRBV19,NA,CASSFGAGYEQYF,TGTGCCAGTAGTTTTGGAGCGGGCTACGAGCAGTACTTC
NA,15,TRBJ1-1,TRBV5-1,NA,CASSPNRVRDTEAFF,TGCGCCAGCAGCCCCAACAGGGTCCGGGACACTGAAGCTTTCTTT
once,13,TRBJ1-5,TRBV27,NA,CASSFGSHQPQHF,TGTGCCAGCAGTTTTGGGAGCCATCAGCCCCAGCATTTT
NA,12,TRBJ2-7,TRBV13,TRBD1,CASSSFGQAQYF,TGTGCCAGCAGCTCCTTCGGACAGGCACAGTACTTC
NA,17,TRBJ1-5,TRBV28,NA,CASSLFRTGNSNQPQHF,TGTGCCAGCAGTTTATTTAGGACCGGGAATAGCAATCAGCCCCAGCATTTT
once,15,TRBJ1-2,TRBV29-1,NA,CSVGQDNSANYGYTF,TGCAGCGTTGGACAGGACAACTCAGCTAACTATGGCTACACCTTC
NA,13,TRBJ1-1,TRBV15,NA,CATSTGMNTEAFF,TGTGCCACCAGCACAGGAATGAACACTGAAGCTTTCTTT
NA,14,TRBJ2-7,TRBV7-8,TRBD2,CASSLGSGGYEQYF,TGTGCCAGCAGCTTAGGGAGCGGGGGGTACGAGCAGTACTTC
NA,16,TRBJ2-7,TRBV6-1,TRBD1,CASSDGTALSSYEQYF,TGTGCCAGCAGTGATGGGACAGCCCTCAGCTCCTACGAGCAGTACTTC
NA,18,TRBJ2-6,TRBV15,TRBD1,CATSSRTGGFSGANVLTF,TGTGCCACCAGCAGTCGGACAGGGGGATTCTCTGGGGCCAACGTCCTGACTTTC
once,12,TRBJ2-1,TRBV28,NA,CASSSFGDEQFF,TGTGCCAGCAGTTCATTCGGAGATGAGCAGTTCTTC
few,15,TRBJ2-2,TRBV4-3,NA,CASSQDRVTTGELFF,TGCGCCAGCAGCCAAGACAGGGTCACCACCGGGGAGCTGTTTTTT
NA,16,TRBJ2-1,TRBV7-8,TRBD2,CASSLSRLAAYNEQFF,TGTGCCAGCAGCTTATCCCGACTAGCGGCCTACAATGAGCAGTTCTTC
NA,15,TRBJ2-7,TRBV2,TRBD2,CASTFGAGGSYEQYF,TGTGCCAGCACTTTCGGGGCGGGAGGCTCCTACGAGCAGTACTTC
NA,16,TRBJ1-1,TRBV5-1,NA,CASKFVGRSNSTEAFF,TGCGCCAGCAAGTTTGTAGGGCGATCGAACAGCACTGAAGCTTTCTTT
NA,14,TRBJ1-1,TRBV7-9,NA,CASSPAVGLTEAFF,TGTGCCAGCAGCCCAGCAGTGGGTCTCACTGAAGCTTTCTTT
NA,16,TRBJ2-5,TRBV7-9,NA,CASSLRPHRDSETQYF,TGTGCCAGCAGCTTACGTCCCCACCGGGACTCAGAGACCCAGTACTTC
NA,16,TRBJ2-3,TRBV7-9,NA,CASSLVVSYRTDTQYF,TGTGCCAGCAGCTTAGTAGTGAGTTACCGCACAGATACGCAGTATTTT
NA,12,TRBJ2-1,TRBV19,NA,CASRDSGDEQFF,TGTGCCAGTAGGGACAGTGGGGATGAGCAGTTCTTC
NA,13,TRBJ2-1,TRBV27,NA,CASAPGTYNEQFF,TGTGCCAGCGCACCCGGGACTTACAATGAGCAGTTCTTC
NA,11,TRBJ1-5,TRBV28,NA,CASSLGTARHF,TGTGCCAGCAGTTTAGGCACCGCAAGGCATTTT
NA,14,TRBJ1-1,TRBV6-5,NA,CASSYVERNTEAFF,TGTGCCAGCAGTTACGTGGAGAGAAACACTGAAGCTTTCTTT
NA,15,TRBJ1-2,TRBV5-8,NA,CASSLAGGVIDGYTF,TGTGCCAGCAGCTTGGCCGGCGGGGTAATCGATGGCTACACCTTC
NA,15,TRBJ1-4,TRBV30,TRBD1,CAWTATGGTNEKLFF,TGTGCCTGGACCGCCACAGGGGGAACTAATGAAAAACTGTTTTTT
NA,15,TRBJ2-7,TRBV7-9,NA,CASSHGLAPTYEQYF,TGTGCCAGCAGCCACGGGCTAGCGCCTACCTACGAGCAGTACTTC
NA,13,TRBJ1-5,TRBV6-1,NA,CASWGMVKQPQHF,TGTGCCAGCTGGGGTATGGTGAAGCAGCCCCAGCATTTT
NA,15,TRBJ2-1,TRBV2,TRBD2,CASSTLTSGSYEQFF,TGTGCCAGCAGTACTCTCACTAGCGGGAGTTATGAGCAGTTCTTC